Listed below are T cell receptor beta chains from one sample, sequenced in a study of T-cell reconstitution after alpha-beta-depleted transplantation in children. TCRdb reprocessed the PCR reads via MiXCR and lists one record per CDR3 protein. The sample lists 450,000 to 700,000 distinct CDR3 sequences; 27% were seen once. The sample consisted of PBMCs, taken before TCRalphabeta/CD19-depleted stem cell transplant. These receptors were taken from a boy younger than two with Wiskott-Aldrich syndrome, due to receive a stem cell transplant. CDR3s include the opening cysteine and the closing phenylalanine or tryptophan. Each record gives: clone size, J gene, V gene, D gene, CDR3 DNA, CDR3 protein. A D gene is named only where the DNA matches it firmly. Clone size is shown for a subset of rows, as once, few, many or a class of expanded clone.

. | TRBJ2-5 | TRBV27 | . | TGTGCCAGCAGTCTACATCAGGGGACCCAGTACTTC | CASSLHQGTQYF
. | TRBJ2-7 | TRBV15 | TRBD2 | TGTGCCACCAGCGGAAATCTAGCGGGAGTCTCCGAGCAGTACTTC | CATSGNLAGVSEQYF
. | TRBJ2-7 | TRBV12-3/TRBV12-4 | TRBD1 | TGTGCCAGCAGTCCGAGGACAGGGGCGGGCTGGTACGAGCAGTACTTC | CASSPRTGAGWYEQYF
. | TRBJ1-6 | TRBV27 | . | TGTGCCAGCAAGACAGACCTAAACCTAAATTCACCCCTCCACTTT | CASKTDLNLNSPLHF
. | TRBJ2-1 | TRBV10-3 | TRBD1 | TGTGCCATCAGTGGAACAGGGGGCGGGCGTAATACTCCCTACAATGAGCAGTTCTTC | CAISGTGGGRNTPYNEQFF
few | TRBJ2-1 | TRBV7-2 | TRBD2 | TGTGCCAGCAGCTTAGGACTAGCGGGATCACATGAGCAGTTCTTC | CASSLGLAGSHEQFF
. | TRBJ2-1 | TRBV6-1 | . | TGTGCCAGCCTTTGGGACACTTACAATGAGCAGTTCTTC | CASLWDTYNEQFF
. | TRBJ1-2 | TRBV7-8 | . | TGTGCCAGCAGCTTAGCTTGGAGGCTTGGGGAAGGCGGCTACACCTTC | CASSLAWRLGEGGYTF
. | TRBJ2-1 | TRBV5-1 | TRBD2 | TGCGCCAGCAGCTTGCTAGCGGGGGGATCTGTGGGCCACAATGAGCAGTTCTTC | CASSLLAGGSVGHNEQFF
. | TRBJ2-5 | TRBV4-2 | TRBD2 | TGTGCCAGCAGCCAAAGGAGACTAGCGGGAGTAGAGACCCAGTACTTC | CASSQRRLAGVETQYF
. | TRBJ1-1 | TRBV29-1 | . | TGCAGCGCGGCGGGGGTGGGGGGCGCCCCCATGAACACTGAAGCTTTCTTT | CSAAGVGGAPMNTEAFF
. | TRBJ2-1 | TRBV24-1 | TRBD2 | TGTGCCACCAGTGACCGGACTAGCACCAATGAGCAGTTCTTC | CATSDRTSTNEQFF
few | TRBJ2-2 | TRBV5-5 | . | TGTGCCAGCATCTTGGGCAGGGTTAGAGGGGAGCTGTTTTTT | CASILGRVRGELFF
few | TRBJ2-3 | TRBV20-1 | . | TGCAGTGCTAGTTACGGGAGTGGCACAGATACGCAGTATTTT | CSASYGSGTDTQYF
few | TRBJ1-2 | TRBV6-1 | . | TGTGCCAGCAGTAGGGGACTACTCTATGGCTACACCTTC | CASSRGLLYGYTF
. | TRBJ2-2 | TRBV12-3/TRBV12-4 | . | TGTGCCAGCCGAGGATCGAACACCGGGGAGCTGTTTTTT | CASRGSNTGELFF
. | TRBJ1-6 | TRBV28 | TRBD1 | TGTGCCAGCAGGACCGGGACAGGGGACTCACCCCTCCACTTT | CASRTGTGDSPLHF
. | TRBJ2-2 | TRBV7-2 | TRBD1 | TGTGCCAGCAGCCCATGGACAGGGCCCACCGGGGAGCTGTTTTTT | CASSPWTGPTGELFF
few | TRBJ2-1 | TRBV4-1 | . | TGCGCCAGCAGCCCCCATCAGTTGGGGACGGACAGCAACAATGAGCAGTTCTTC | CASSPHQLGTDSNNEQFF
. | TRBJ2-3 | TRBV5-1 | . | TGCGCCAGCAGCTTTTTTAGAGATACGCAGTATTTT | CASSFFRDTQYF
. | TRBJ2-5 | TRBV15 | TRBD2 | TGTGCCACCAGCACACGGACTAGGGGCCAAGAGACCCAGTACTTC | CATSTRTRGQETQYF
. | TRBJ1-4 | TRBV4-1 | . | TGCGCCAGCAGCCCCAGGCCCCGGAATGAAAAACTGTTTTTT | CASSPRPRNEKLFF
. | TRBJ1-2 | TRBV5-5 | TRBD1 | TGTGCCAGCAGCTTTACAGGGGGCCCTTATGGCTACACCTTC | CASSFTGGPYGYTF